A selection of T cell receptor beta chains follows, all from one sample in a study of monozygotic twins with inflammatory bowel disease. TCRdb re-analyzed the 5' RACE reads; it lists each CDR3 protein once, without DNA. Recorded for this sample: 160,000 or so distinct CDR3 sequences. Sequencing was done on a sample of blood. The origin of the receptors is a human donor with ulcerative colitis or Crohn's disease, or a healthy co-twin of an affected twin (not recorded which). Each CDR3 is given with its conserved first and last residue. Fields, in order: J gene, V gene, CDR3 protein.

j_call: TRBJ1-5
v_call: TRBV7-3
cdr3_aa: CASSPGAGQPQHF

j_call: TRBJ2-7
v_call: TRBV7-9
cdr3_aa: CASDSGNIYEQYF

j_call: TRBJ1-6
v_call: TRBV6-5
cdr3_aa: CASSYSLGTGSSYNSPLHF

j_call: TRBJ2-5
v_call: TRBV7-2
cdr3_aa: CASSFVRDETQYF

j_call: TRBJ1-3
v_call: TRBV4-3
cdr3_aa: CASSQTSGPGNTIYF

j_call: TRBJ2-5
v_call: TRBV20-1
cdr3_aa: CSASSSKETQYF

j_call: TRBJ2-1
v_call: TRBV7-9
cdr3_aa: CASRLGATSYNEQFF

j_call: TRBJ1-5
v_call: TRBV2
cdr3_aa: CASSEGVQNDQPQHF

j_call: TRBJ2-2
v_call: TRBV19
cdr3_aa: CASSIQGGAGELFF

j_call: TRBJ1-1
v_call: TRBV6-2/TRBV6-3
cdr3_aa: CASTVRPNTEAFF

j_call: TRBJ1-5
v_call: TRBV6-6
cdr3_aa: CASGNRGNQPQHF

j_call: TRBJ2-2
v_call: TRBV12-5
cdr3_aa: CASAPWGGPNTGELFF

j_call: TRBJ2-7
v_call: TRBV5-5
cdr3_aa: CASSQRGGYEQYF

j_call: TRBJ2-3
v_call: TRBV20-1
cdr3_aa: CSAPTNRGQGDTQYF

j_call: TRBJ2-7
v_call: TRBV29-1
cdr3_aa: CSVSRGLYEQYF

j_call: TRBJ1-3
v_call: TRBV5-1
cdr3_aa: CASSLDVISGNTIYF

j_call: TRBJ2-1
v_call: TRBV29-1
cdr3_aa: CSVARGGDGQFF

j_call: TRBJ1-1
v_call: TRBV30
cdr3_aa: CAWSVRQRGTEAFF

j_call: TRBJ2-1
v_call: TRBV7-3
cdr3_aa: CASSPQRSSYNEQFF

j_call: TRBJ2-1
v_call: TRBV7-2
cdr3_aa: CASSLGQDNEQFF

j_call: TRBJ2-3
v_call: TRBV24-1
cdr3_aa: CATRGWGASTDTQYF

j_call: TRBJ1-1
v_call: TRBV2
cdr3_aa: CASSETRDRVNTEAFF

j_call: TRBJ2-7
v_call: TRBV28
cdr3_aa: CATHEQGWGYEQYF

j_call: TRBJ1-2
v_call: TRBV12-3/TRBV12-4
cdr3_aa: CASSHLAHRGAHYGYTF

j_call: TRBJ2-1
v_call: TRBV4-3
cdr3_aa: CASSRGSGLALEQFF

j_call: TRBJ1-1
v_call: TRBV7-8
cdr3_aa: CASSTLQNTEAFF

j_call: TRBJ2-5
v_call: TRBV29-1
cdr3_aa: CSVVQGGETQYF

j_call: TRBJ1-5
v_call: TRBV12-3/TRBV12-4
cdr3_aa: CASTEGYQPQHF

j_call: TRBJ2-3
v_call: TRBV12-3/TRBV12-4
cdr3_aa: CASIRDGTDTQYF

j_call: TRBJ2-4
v_call: TRBV4-2
cdr3_aa: CASSTAVLAKNIQYF

j_call: TRBJ1-6
v_call: TRBV2
cdr3_aa: CASSAPDRDNSPLHF

j_call: TRBJ1-3
v_call: TRBV5-6
cdr3_aa: CASSWSDRDDGNTIYF

j_call: TRBJ2-1
v_call: TRBV7-2
cdr3_aa: CASSPTTAYNEQFF

j_call: TRBJ2-4
v_call: TRBV7-9
cdr3_aa: CASSLPGQGIGIQYF

j_call: TRBJ1-2
v_call: TRBV4-3
cdr3_aa: CASSQGYRVSSLYGYTF

j_call: TRBJ2-6
v_call: TRBV7-3
cdr3_aa: CASSSTPSGANVLTF

j_call: TRBJ2-7
v_call: TRBV5-1
cdr3_aa: CASTGTEFSYEQYF

j_call: TRBJ2-1
v_call: TRBV18
cdr3_aa: CASSPTSGTSNEQFF

j_call: TRBJ1-1
v_call: TRBV20-1
cdr3_aa: CSAPDGGRMNTEAFF

j_call: TRBJ2-3
v_call: TRBV4-3
cdr3_aa: CASSQDGTSGSTDTQYF

j_call: TRBJ2-1
v_call: TRBV5-1
cdr3_aa: CASSLQGQNEQFF

j_call: TRBJ2-3
v_call: TRBV3-1
cdr3_aa: CASSLGPRGGRDTQYF

j_call: TRBJ2-6
v_call: TRBV4-3
cdr3_aa: CASSQQTGTGANVLTF

j_call: TRBJ2-2
v_call: TRBV27
cdr3_aa: CASSADMGAGELFF

j_call: TRBJ2-7
v_call: TRBV20-1
cdr3_aa: CSARDPLGGGHEQYF

j_call: TRBJ1-3
v_call: TRBV10-3
cdr3_aa: CAISSTGGSGNTIYF

j_call: TRBJ2-7
v_call: TRBV5-1
cdr3_aa: CASSLDQGSEQYF

j_call: TRBJ1-6
v_call: TRBV5-1
cdr3_aa: CASSLGAPESPLHF